The 8 T cell receptor beta chains presented below share a single source sample, sequenced in a study of CD4 T cells in relation to SARS-CoV-2 and coronaviruses. Before the COVID-19 pandemic, during about 2010-2018, CD4+ T cells were taken from unexposed donors. After 10 to 11 days of culture, CD4+ T cells were isolated. Measured with immunoSEQ multiplex PCR; TCRdb has only the in-frame clones, and not every one. The sample has roughly 31,000 clones; approximately 79% are singletons. No antigen has been identified for these receptors. Material: CD4+ T cells from PBMCs, cultured in vitro. Receptor source: a human donor in good health.

The count of this clone is one. The gene calls are TRBV5-1 and TRBJ2-5; the match to TRBD2 covers 8 bases. The V gene end was trimmed by 3 bases and the J gene end by 5 bases; junction bases not matched to a gene: 3. Germline assignment: CDR1 SGHRS and CDR2 YFSETQ. This CDR3 region has 13 residues. CDR3 region: CASSWTSLETQYF. Here the CDR3 DNA reads TGCGCCAGCAGCTGGACTAGCTTGGAGACCCAGTACTTC.

The V and J genes are TRBV11-1 and TRBJ2-7; D might be TRBD2 (5 bases). Germline CDR1 reads SGHAT; CDR2 reads FQDESV (reference sequence). CDR3 length: 13 amino acids. The germline V and J ends were trimmed by 0 bases and 2 bases, with 5 bases remaining between them. The CDR3 sequence: CASSLAGAYEQYF. CDR3 nucleotides: TGTGCCAGCAGCTTAGCCGGGGCCTACGAGCAGTACTTC. Variable domain in full (rest from reference TRBV11-1 and TRBJ2-7): EAEVAQSPRYKITEKSQAVAFWCDPISGHATLYWYRQILGQGPELLVQFQDESVVDDSQLPKDRFSAERLKGVDSTLKIQPAELGDSAMYLCASSLAGAYEQYFGPGTRLTVT.

In its sample, this clone was seen a few times. The chain carries TRBV7-2 and TRBJ2-2, with 10 bases aligning to TRBD1. In germline, CDR1 is SGHTA, CDR2 FQGNSA. J gave up 2 bases and V 6 bases, and 3 bases lay outside the gene matches. The CDR3 is 15 residues long. The CDR3, as DNA: TGTGCCAGCAGTAGGGACAGGGGTAACACCGGGGAGCTGTTTTTT. Translation: CASSRDRGNTGELFF. Full variable domain (missing parts from reference TRBV7-2 and TRBJ2-2): GAGVSQSPSNKVTEKGKDVELRCDPISGHTALYWYRQSLGQGLEFLIYFQGNSAPDKSGLPSDRFSAERTGGSVSTLTIQRTQQEDSAVYLCASSRDRGNTGELFFGEGSRLTVL.

The gene calls are TRBV4-1 and TRBJ1-5; D unclear. The germline gives CDR1 MGHRA, CDR2 YSYEKL. Trimming took 0 bases from V and 5 from J, leaving 11 bases between them. CDR3 length: 15 residues. Here the CDR3 reads CASSQDQQGDQPQHF. CDR3 nucleotides: TGCGCCAGCAGCCAAGATCAACAAGGCGATCAGCCCCAGCATTTT.

This chain connects TRBV5-8 to TRBJ2-3; 7 bases are shared with TRBD1. CDR1 and CDR2 (germline): SGHTS, YDEGEE. CDR3 length equals 14 residues. V was clipped by 4 bases and J by 4 bases; unmatched bases: 6. CDR3 loop: CASSATGRPDTQYF. The CDR3 DNA is TGTGCCAGCAGCGCGACAGGGCGGCCAGATACGCAGTATTTT.

This clone was detected a few times. Other DNA sequences from this sample encode an identical CDR3 as well. V and J are TRBV4-1 and TRBJ1-1; D is unclear. Germline loops: CDR1 MGHRA, CDR2 YSYEKL. This CDR3 is 16 amino acids long. V shed 6 bases and J shed 1 base, with 18 bases lying between them. CDR3 residues: CASRNQVVRANTEAFF. CDR3 in DNA: TGCGCCAGCAGAAACCAAGTAGTGCGGGCGAACACTGAAGCTTTCTTT.

This clone appeared a few times. V gene TRBV6-2 or TRBV6-3 combines with J gene TRBJ1-1; possibly TRBD1 for D (5 bases). CDR1 and CDR2 from the germline V gene are MNHEY and SVGEGT. CDR3 length: 13 amino acids. The germline V and J ends were trimmed by 2 bases and 6 bases, with 10 bases remaining between them. In DNA, the CDR3 is TGTGCCAGCAGTTACCAGGGCATCCCTGAAGCTTTCTTT. It encodes CASSYQGIPEAFF.

This chain uses TRBV3-1 (or the pseudogene TRBV3-2) with TRBJ1-5, with D uncertain. Germline assignment: CDR1 LGHDT and CDR2 YNNKEL (reference sequence). CDR3 length: 16 amino acids. With 1 base removed from V and 3 bases from J, the gap between germline ends came to 13 bases. The CDR3, as DNA: TGTGCCAGCAGCCAAGGACACCGGGCCCTCAATCAGCCCCAGCATTTT. Translating it yields CASSQGHRALNQPQHF.